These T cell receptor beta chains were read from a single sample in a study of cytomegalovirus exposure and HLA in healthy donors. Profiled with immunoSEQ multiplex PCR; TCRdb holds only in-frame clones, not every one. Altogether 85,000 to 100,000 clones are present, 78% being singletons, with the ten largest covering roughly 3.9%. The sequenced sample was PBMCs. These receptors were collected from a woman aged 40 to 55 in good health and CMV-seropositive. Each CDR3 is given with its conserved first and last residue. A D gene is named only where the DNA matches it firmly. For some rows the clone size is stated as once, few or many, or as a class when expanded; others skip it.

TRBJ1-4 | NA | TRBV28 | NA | TGTGCCAGCACCAAAAAGGGGGGGCGCGGAGAGATTGGAAAACTGTTTTTT | CASTKKGGRGEIGKLFF
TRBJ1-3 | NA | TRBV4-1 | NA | TGCGCCAGCAGCCAGTTCAGGCCCCTCTCTGGAAACACCATATATTTT | CASSQFRPLSGNTIYF
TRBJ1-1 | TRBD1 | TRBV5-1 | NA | TGCGCCAGCAGCCCTGTCCCGGGACAGGGCACTGAAGCTTTCTTT | CASSPVPGQGTEAFF
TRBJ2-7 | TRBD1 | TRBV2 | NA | TGTGCCAGCAGCTCTGGACAGGGCCGGCGGCAGTACTTC | CASSSGQGRRQYF
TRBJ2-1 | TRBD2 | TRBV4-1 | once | TGCGCCAGCAGCCCCCGGGGACTAGCGGGAGGGCCGGGTGAGCAGTTCTTC | CASSPRGLAGGPGEQFF
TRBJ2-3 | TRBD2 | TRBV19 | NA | TGTGCCAGTAGTGAAGACCCGCGGGGGACGCAGTATTTT | CASSEDPRGTQYF
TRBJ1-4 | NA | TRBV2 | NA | TGTGCCAGCAGTGAAGCGGGGCCACAGAATAATGAAAAACTGTTTTTT | CASSEAGPQNNEKLFF
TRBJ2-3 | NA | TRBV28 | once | TGTGCCAGCAGTTTGGAGGGCCCAGATACGCAGTATTTT | CASSLEGPDTQYF
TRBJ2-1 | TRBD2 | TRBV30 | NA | TGTGCCTGGACGTTGACTAGCGGGAGGGCACGAGTCCATGAGCAGTTCTTC | CAWTLTSGRARVHEQFF
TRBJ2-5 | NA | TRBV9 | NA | TGTGCCAGCAGCCATAATAGGGAGGGGGAAGAGACCCAGTACTTC | CASSHNREGEETQYF
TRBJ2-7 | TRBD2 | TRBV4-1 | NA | TGCGCCAGCAGCCAAGAAGGTCCGGGACTAGCGGGAGATTACGAGCAGTACTTC | CASSQEGPGLAGDYEQYF
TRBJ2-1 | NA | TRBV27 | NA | TGTGCCAGCAGTTTTGCGGGGAACAATGAGCAGTTCTTC | CASSFAGNNEQFF
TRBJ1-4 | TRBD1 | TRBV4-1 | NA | TGCGCCAGCAGCCACGGGACAGGGGAAACTAATGAAAAACTGTTTTTT | CASSHGTGETNEKLFF
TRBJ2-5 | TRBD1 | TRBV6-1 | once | TGTGCCAGCAGGATAACAGGGGGCGCAGAGACCCAGTACTTC | CASRITGGAETQYF
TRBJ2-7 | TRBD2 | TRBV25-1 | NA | TGTGCCAGCAGCTATAGCGGGAGTGTTGGAGAGCAGTACTTC | CASSYSGSVGEQYF